This T cell receptor (beta chain) came from a study of T cells in localized non-small cell lung cancer. Regarding the study as a whole: Longer overall survival accompanied higher blood T cell density. Because only a single region of the tumor was sequenced, heterogeneity remains possible. The study found T cell clonality highest in uninvolved adjacent lung, above tumor.

Clones were read by immunoSEQ multiplex PCR, and TCRdb kept only the in-frame ones, dropping some. The sample contains fewer than 40,000 clones, around 84% of which appear only once. As for this clone: Its antigen is currently unknown.

CDR1 is MNHNS, CDR2 SASEGT, per germline. The CDR3 runs to 15 residues. V shed 6 bases and J 5 bases; nucleotides not matched to a gene: 12. The source was peripheral blood, collected before any cancer treatment. This receptor was identified in a male donor aged 60 or over with stage III lung adenocarcinoma. The V and J genes are TRBV6-1 and TRBJ2-5, with TRBD1 matching over 7 bases. The CDR3 sequence: CASRIDRVWGETQYF. The DNA for the CDR3 is TGTGCCAGCAGGATTGACAGGGTATGGGGGGAGACCCAGTACTTC.